The present T cell receptor gamma chain was sequenced within a study of Vδ1+ human thymocytes. Sequences come from RNA converted to cDNA by reverse transcription. CDR3 amplicons came from multiplex PCR with pooled V-gene forward and constant-region reverse primers. TCRdb reapplied CATT to the multiplex PCR reads. In the table there are 25,000 to 30,000 gamma-chain clones, around a fifth of which are singletons. The CDR3 spans 13 residues. With 3 bases clipped from V and 11 bases from J, the junction kept 13 bases outside the gene matches. CDR1 and CDR2 (germline): EGSNGY, YDSYNSKV. Findings and limits, study-wide: TRG sequences recurred across donors, whereas TRD sequences stayed essentially private. Thymic TRG and TRD repertoires appeared highly polyclonal, with Gaussian CDR3 length distributions. Approximately 20% of thymic delta-chain sequences were Vdelta2, with few Vdelta3, unlike blood Vdelta1+ controls.

Worth noting for this clone: The antigen is undetermined.

Alphabeta T cells were depleted, then CD3+ Vdelta1+ Vdelta2- thymocytes were FACS-sorted. Sorted Vdelta1+ thymocytes were about 97% to 99.6% pure. The chain is built from TRGV2 and TRGJ1 or TRGJ2. The sequenced sample was Vdelta1+ gamma-delta thymocytes from the thymus. Documented subset: FACS-sorted CD3+ TCRalphabeta- TCRVdelta1+ TCRVdelta2- thymocytes. The receptor was isolated from a boy younger than two who had congenital heart surgery. The CDR3 region is CATWDLGFWEKLF. CDR3 nucleotides: TGTGCCACCTGGGACCTGGGATTTTGGGAGAAACTCTTT.